This T cell receptor beta chain was documented in a study of blood T cell repertoires in COVID-19. In assigning cohorts, the study relied on participant-reported clinical history. Recovery meant two consecutive negative NP/OP PCR tests, professional clearance, or resolved symptoms. The data were produced by immunoSEQ multiplex PCR, yet TCRdb's version contains in-frame clones alone and is incomplete. The sample has 220,000 or so clones, about 82% seen once. V lost 1 base to trimming and J lost 3 bases, with 16 bases between them. The CDR3 extends over 16 amino acids. Germline CDR1 and CDR2: MNHEY and SMNVEV (reference sequence).

The rearrangement uses TRBV27 and TRBJ2-7; tentative D call: TRBD1 (5 bases). Sequences were obtained from PBMCs or T cells enriched from blood (not recorded which). This TCR derives from a woman in her 50s who had recovered from COVID-19. The CDR3 coding sequence is TGTGCCAGCAGTTTATTAGGGGTGGGAACGGTCTACGAGCAGTACTTC. This gives the protein CASSLLGVGTVYEQYF.